Listed below are T cell receptor beta chains from one sample, sequenced in a study of T cell changes during pregnancy in multiple sclerosis. The assay was immunoSEQ multiplex PCR, and TCRdb's table has in-frame clones only and misses some. The data show tens of thousands of clones, 85% to 90% seen once. The sequenced sample was CD8+ T cells from peripheral blood mononuclear cells, obtained after pregnancy. These receptors came from a female donor with multiple sclerosis, enrolled in a pregnancy study. Each CDR3 is given with its conserved first and last residue. Fields, in order: D gene, clone size, V gene, J gene, CDR3 protein, CDR3 DNA. The D gene is left open where the match is weak. Expanded clones are given a class, and other clones once, few, many or no size at all.

TRBD1	NA	TRBV19	TRBJ2-7	CASREGQGYYEQYF	TGTGCCAGCCGAGAGGGACAGGGTTACTACGAGCAGTACTTC
NA	NA	TRBV6-1	TRBJ2-1	CASSVAGNEQFF	TGTGCCAGCAGTGTCGCGGGGAATGAGCAGTTCTTC
NA	NA	TRBV9	TRBJ1-2	CASSVGTANYGYTF	TGTGCCAGCAGCGTAGGGACAGCTAACTATGGCTACACCTTC
TRBD2	NA	TRBV4-3	TRBJ2-4	CASSQDWASGELAKNIQYF	TGCGCCAGCAGCCAAGATTGGGCTAGCGGGGAACTAGCCAAAAACATTCAGTACTTC
TRBD1	NA	TRBV30	TRBJ2-5	CAWGTGGAGETQYF	TGTGCCTGGGGGACAGGGGGCGCGGGAGAGACCCAGTACTTC
NA	NA	TRBV27	TRBJ1-2	CASSPGTLGGYTF	TGTGCCAGCAGTCCAGGGACACTTGGCGGCTACACCTTC
NA	NA	TRBV4-3	TRBJ1-5	CASSQDRVGISNQPQHF	TGCGCCAGCAGCCAAGACAGGGTTGGTATTAGCAATCAGCCCCAGCATTTT
NA	NA	TRBV9	TRBJ1-1	CASSVGGSTEAFF	TGTGCCAGCAGCGTAGGAGGGAGCACTGAAGCTTTCTTT
NA	NA	TRBV2	TRBJ1-1	CASRTATEAFF	TGTGCCAGCCGGACAGCAACTGAAGCTTTCTTT
NA	once	TRBV5-6	TRBJ2-5	CASSFGSQETQYF	TGTGCCAGCAGCTTTGGTAGTCAAGAGACCCAGTACTTC
NA	NA	TRBV15	TRBJ1-2	CATSMGRGGAGYGYTF	TGTGCCACCAGCATGGGTCGGGGGGGCGCCGGCTATGGCTACACCTTC
TRBD1	NA	TRBV9	TRBJ1-2	CASSVTRGDRADGYTF	TGTGCCAGCAGCGTAACCAGGGGGGACAGAGCAGATGGCTACACCTTC
TRBD1	NA	TRBV5-6	TRBJ2-7	CASSLGSVTGGDEQYF	TGTGCCAGCAGCTTGGGATCGGTGACAGGGGGCGACGAGCAGTACTTC
TRBD2	NA	TRBV5-1	TRBJ2-3	CASSLAGGHGDTQYF	TGCGCCAGCAGCTTGGCGGGGGGGCACGGAGATACGCAGTATTTT
NA	NA	TRBV4-2	TRBJ1-4	CASSQAAGSNEKLFF	TGTGCCAGCAGCCAAGCCGCGGGATCTAATGAAAAACTGTTTTTT
NA	NA	TRBV4-1	TRBJ2-1	CASSQEQGYNEQFF	TGCGCCAGCAGCCAAGAGCAGGGGTACAATGAGCAGTTCTTC
TRBD2	NA	TRBV9	TRBJ2-1	CASSKGLAESSYNEQFF	TGTGCCAGCAGCAAGGGACTAGCGGAAAGCTCCTACAATGAGCAGTTCTTC
TRBD2	NA	TRBV7-6	TRBJ2-7	CASSRTSAYEQYF	TGTGCCAGCAGCAGGACTAGCGCCTACGAGCAGTACTTC
NA	NA	TRBV12-5	TRBJ1-1	CASGPGDEAFF	TGTGCTAGTGGCCCGGGGGATGAAGCTTTCTTT
NA	NA	TRBV21-1	TRBJ1-5	CASSKKKRGPRFSQPQHF	TGTGCCAGCAGCAAAAAAAAGAGGGGGCCGCGGTTCAGTCAGCCCCAGCATTTT
NA	NA	TRBV5-8	TRBJ2-2	CASSLEVMRALNTGELFF	TGTGCCAGCAGCTTGGAAGTCATGCGGGCTCTTAACACCGGGGAGCTGTTTTTT
NA	NA	TRBV27	TRBJ2-7	CASSLAGPSYEQYF	TGTGCCAGCAGTTTAGCGGGGCCCTCCTACGAGCAGTACTTC
NA	once	TRBV7-9	TRBJ2-7	CASSLPGQPYEQYF	TGTGCCAGCAGCTTACCGGGACAACCCTACGAGCAGTACTTC
TRBD2	NA	TRBV13	TRBJ2-1	CASSFPGTSPHEQFF	TGTGCCAGCAGCTTCCCCGGGACTAGCCCCCATGAGCAGTTCTTC
TRBD1	NA	TRBV7-7	TRBJ2-2	CASSPPGQGATGELFF	TGTGCCAGCAGCCCTCCGGGACAGGGGGCTACCGGGGAGCTGTTTTTT
NA	NA	TRBV7-3	TRBJ2-7	CASSLRGSYEQYF	TGTGCCAGCAGCTTGAGGGGGTCCTACGAGCAGTACTTC
TRBD1	NA	TRBV5-4	TRBJ2-7	CASSLATGGYEQYF	TGTGCCAGCAGCTTGGCGACAGGGGGCTACGAGCAGTACTTC
NA	NA	TRBV25-1	TRBJ2-7	CASSGGRTYEQYF	TGTGCCAGCAGCGGGGGACGGACTTACGAGCAGTACTTC
NA	NA	TRBV19	TRBJ1-1	CASSMVRNTEAFF	TGTGCCAGTAGTATGGTCAGGAACACTGAAGCTTTCTTT
NA	NA	TRBV11-2	TRBJ2-1	CASSLVGGWENEQFF	TGTGCCAGCAGCTTAGTTGGGGGGTGGGAGAATGAGCAGTTCTTC